What follows are 18 T cell receptor beta chains derived from one specimen sequenced in a study of control samples from healthy donors and cancer patients. This table comes from immunoSEQ multiplex PCR, and its TCRdb copy is limited to in-frame clones, with some not included. The sample has 200,000 to 250,000 clones; roughly 94% are singletons. Sequencing used blood. Every receptor here comes from a man aged 50 to 59 in good health.

The chain uses TRBV9 and TRBJ1-2; maybe TRBD1 (6 bases). Trimming removed 6 bases at V and 4 bases at J, with 19 bases between. In germline, CDR1 is SGDLS, CDR2 YYNGEE. The CDR3 sequence is 15 residues long. This CDR3 is CASTPPTGGVYGYTF. The CDR3 region has the DNA TGTGCCAGCACCCCGCCGACAGGAGGGGTCTATGGCTACACCTTC.

The rearrangement joins TRBV18 to TRBJ2-4; 8 bases fit TRBD1. CDR1 is KGHSH, CDR2 LQKENI, per germline. V gave up 4 bases and J gave up 4 bases; unmatched junction bases: 6. This CDR3 comprises 15 residues. CDR3 sequence: CASSQLTGAKNIQYF. CDR3 sequence (DNA): TGTGCCAGCTCACAACTGACAGGGGCTAAAAACATTCAGTACTTC. The entire variable domain, with the rest obtained from reference TRBV18 and TRBJ2-4, is as follows: NAGVMQNPRHLVRRRGQEARLRCSPMKGHSHVYWYRQLPEEGLKFMVYLQKENIIDESGMPKERFSAEFPKEGPSILRIQQVVRGDSAAYFCASSQLTGAKNIQYFGAGTRLSVL.

V usage is TRBV24-1 and J usage is TRBJ2-6, with D possibly TRBD1 on 5 matching bases. Looked up from germline, CDR1 is KGHDR and CDR2 is SFDVKD. The V gene lost 4 bases and the J gene lost 1 base, with 13 bases spanning the gap. The CDR3 extends over 17 amino acids. In nucleotides, the CDR3 is TGTGCCACCAGTGACGGCAGGGTAACGTCTGGGGCCAACGTCCTGACTTTC. Translated, it gives CATSDGRVTSGANVLTF.

The chain couples TRBV2 to TRBJ2-2; TRBD2 is a possible D gene (6 bases). The CDR3 length is 15 residues. The germline V and J ends were trimmed by 5 bases and 1 base, with 11 bases remaining between them. Germline V gene lookup returns CDR1 SNHLY and CDR2 FYNNEI. DNA for the CDR3: TGTGCCAGCAGTCCCTTGGGGGGGAACACCGGGGAGCTGTTTTTT. Protein sequence: CASSPLGGNTGELFF.

V gene TRBV7-2 combines with J gene TRBJ1-1; 8 bases align to TRBD1. After removal of 2 bases from V and 4 bases from J, the junction contained 3 bases not matched to a gene. The germline V gene encodes CDR1 SGHTA and CDR2 FQGNSA. This CDR3 spans 14 amino acids. The CDR3: CASSLQGAGTEAFF. CDR3 DNA: TGTGCCAGCAGCTTACAGGGGGCTGGCACTGAAGCTTTCTTT.

The rearrangement uses TRBV7-8 and TRBJ2-5; possibly TRBD1 for D (5 bases). The CDR3 spans 16 residues. Trimming took off 5 bases at V and 5 bases at J, with 21 bases between the two ends. Germline V gene sequence: CDR1 SGHVS, CDR2 FQNEAQ. DNA of the CDR3: TGTGCCAGCAGCCTCAGGGTATGGAACTCGGAGGAGACCCAGTACTTC. This translates into CASSLRVWNSEETQYF.

This clone came up once. The chain has TRBV7-2 and TRBJ2-2; the match to TRBD2 covers 9 bases. Germline-derived CDR1 and CDR2 are SGHTA and FQGNSA. After removal of 5 bases from V and 2 bases from J, the junction contained 3 bases not matched to a gene. The CDR3 consists of 15 residues. The CDR3 region is CASSPGLANTGELFF. Here the CDR3 DNA reads TGTGCCAGCAGCCCGGGACTAGCCAACACCGGGGAGCTGTTTTTT.

The rearrangement joins TRBV28 to TRBJ1-4; no firm D call. CDR3 size: 14 residues. Germline V gene lookup returns CDR1 MDHEN and CDR2 SYDVKM. The ends were cut back, 3 bases at V and 14 bases at J, with 19 bases in the middle. The CDR3 DNA follows: TGTGCCAGCAGTTTCCGGGTTATGATGAAATTGCTGTTTTTT. Amino acids: CASSFRVMMKLLFF.

The chain couples TRBV7-9 to TRBJ1-2; a possible D gene is TRBD1 (6 bases). Germline V gene lookup returns CDR1 SEHNR and CDR2 FQNEAQ (reference sequence). The ends were cut back, 3 bases at V and 9 bases at J, with 17 bases in the middle. The CDR3 runs 14 residues. The DNA for the CDR3 is TGTGCCAGCAGCTTCGCAGGCACAGGGTTGAGCTACACCTTC. Translating gives CASSFAGTGLSYTF.

This chain connects TRBV27 to TRBJ1-5; D is possibly TRBD1 (5 bases). The CDR3 contains 15 residues. Germline lookup yields CDR1 MNHEY and CDR2 SMNVEV (reference sequence). With 6 bases removed from V and 2 bases from J, the gap between germline ends came to 14 bases. This CDR3 reads CASSKSGGGNQPQHF. Written as DNA, the CDR3 is TGTGCCAGCAGCAAGTCTGGAGGGGGCAATCAGCCCCAGCATTTT.

V and J are TRBV2 and TRBJ1-5; D is uncertain. The V end was cut by 5 bases, the J end by 0 bases, with 2 bases between. Germline assignment: CDR1 SNHLY and CDR2 FYNNEI. This CDR3 contains 12 residues. The CDR3 coding sequence is TGTGCCAGCAGTTATAGCAATCAGCCCCAGCATTTT. This codes for CASSYSNQPQHF.

V is TRBV7-3 and J is TRBJ1-1; D remains ambiguous. Germline lookup yields CDR1 SGHTA and CDR2 FQGTGA. The CDR3 has 14 amino acids. V lost 5 bases and J lost 6, with 16 bases in between. In nucleotides, the CDR3 is TGTGCCAGCAGCCCCAAAGCCGGGGTGTCTGAAGCTTTCTTT. Its translation: CASSPKAGVSEAFF.

This chain links TRBV14 with TRBJ1-3; D call uncertain. From germline, CDR1 is SGHDN and CDR2 FVKESK. This CDR3 has 13 amino acids. Between the trimmed V and J ends, which lost 1 base and 6 bases, there was a span of 7 bases. The CDR3 region is CASSQVTPNTIYF. In DNA, the CDR3 is TGTGCCAGCAGCCAAGTTACGCCAAACACCATATATTTT.

V and J are TRBV30 and TRBJ2-5, with a weak D call TRBD2 (6 bases). Trimming removed 3 bases from V and 3 bases from J, with 8 bases in between. The CDR3 runs to 12 residues. The germline V gene has CDR1 GTSNPN and CDR2 SVGIG (reference sequence). Here the CDR3 DNA reads TGTGCCTGGAGCCCGGGAGAAGAGACCCAGTACTTC. This gives the protein CAWSPGEETQYF.

The rearrangement links TRBV15 to TRBJ1-1; TRBD1 is a possible D gene (5 bases). This CDR3 is 16 amino acids long. The germline V gene encodes CDR1 LNHNV and CDR2 YYDKDF (reference sequence). V lost 0 bases to trimming and J lost 1 base, with 12 bases between them. The CDR3: CATSRDPDRKNTEAFF. CDR3 nucleotide sequence: TGTGCCACCAGCAGAGATCCAGACAGAAAGAACACTGAAGCTTTCTTT.

The rearrangement uses TRBV9 and TRBJ1-1; TRBD1 is a possible D gene (5 bases). This CDR3 is built from 12 residues. V was pared by 4 bases and J by 5 bases, with 9 bases between. Looked up from germline, CDR1 is SGDLS and CDR2 is YYNGEE. CDR3 bases: TGTGCCAGCAGCCCCTGGGGGACTGAAGCTTTCTTT. It yields the protein CASSPWGTEAFF.

V usage is TRBV18 and J usage is TRBJ1-3, with 7 bases matching TRBD1. The CDR3 totals 14 residues. From germline, CDR1 is KGHSH and CDR2 LQKENI. J lost 4 bases, V lost 5 bases, and 5 bases had no gene match. CDR3 sequence: CASSSDRVGNTIYF. In nucleotides, the CDR3 is TGTGCCAGCTCAAGCGACAGGGTGGGAAACACCATATATTTT.

The CDR3 DNA follows: TGTGCCAGCAGCTTACCATGGGCCGGGGAGCTGTTTTTT. As protein: CASSLPWAGELFF. The rearrangement links TRBV11-2 to TRBJ2-2, with D uncertain. Germline V gives CDR1 SGHAT, CDR2 FQNNGV. The CDR3 covers 13 residues. V gave up 2 bases and J gave up 6 bases, with 7 bases separating them. The variable domain in full, with the rest retrieved from reference TRBV11-2 and TRBJ2-2, is EAGVAQSPRYKIIEKRQSVAFWCNPISGHATLYWYQQILGQGPKLLIQFQNNGVVDDSQLPKDRFSAERLKGVDSTLKIQPAKLEDSAVYLCASSLPWAGELFFGEGSRLTVL.